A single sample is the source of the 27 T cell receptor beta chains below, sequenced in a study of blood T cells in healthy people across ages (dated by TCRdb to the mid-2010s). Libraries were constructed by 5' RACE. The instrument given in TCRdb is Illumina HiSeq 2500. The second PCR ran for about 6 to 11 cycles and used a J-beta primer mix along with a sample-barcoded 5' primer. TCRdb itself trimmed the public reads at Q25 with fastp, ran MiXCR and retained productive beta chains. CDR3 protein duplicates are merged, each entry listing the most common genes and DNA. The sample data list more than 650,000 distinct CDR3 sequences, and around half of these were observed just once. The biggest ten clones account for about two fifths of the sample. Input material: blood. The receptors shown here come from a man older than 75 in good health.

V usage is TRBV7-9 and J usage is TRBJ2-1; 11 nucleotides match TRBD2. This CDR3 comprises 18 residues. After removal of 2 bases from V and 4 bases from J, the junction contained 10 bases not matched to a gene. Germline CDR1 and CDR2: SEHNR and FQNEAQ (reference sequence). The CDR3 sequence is CASSLLRTSGSKYNEQFF. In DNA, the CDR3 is TGTGCCAGCAGCTTACTAAGAACTAGCGGGAGTAAGTACAATGAGCAGTTCTTC.

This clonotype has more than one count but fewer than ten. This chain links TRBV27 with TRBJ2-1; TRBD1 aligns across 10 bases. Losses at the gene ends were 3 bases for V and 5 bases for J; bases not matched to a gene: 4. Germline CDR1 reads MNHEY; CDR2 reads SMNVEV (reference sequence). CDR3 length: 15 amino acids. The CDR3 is CASSFLGQGNNEQFF. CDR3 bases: TGTGCCAGCAGTTTTTTGGGACAGGGGAACAATGAGCAGTTCTTC.

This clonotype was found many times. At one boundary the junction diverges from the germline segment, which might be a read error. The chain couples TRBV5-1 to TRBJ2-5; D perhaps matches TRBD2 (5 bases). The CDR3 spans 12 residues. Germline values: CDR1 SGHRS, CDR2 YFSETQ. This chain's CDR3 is CASSLPGETQYF. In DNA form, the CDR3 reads TGTGCCAGCAGCTTGCCTGGGGAGACTCAGTACTTC. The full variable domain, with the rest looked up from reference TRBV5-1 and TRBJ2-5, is KAGVTQTPRYLIKTRGQQVTLSCSPISGHRSVSWYQQTPGQGLQFLFEYFSETQRNKGNFPGRFSGRQFSNSRSEMNVSTLELGDSALYLCASSLPGETQYFGPGTRLLVL.

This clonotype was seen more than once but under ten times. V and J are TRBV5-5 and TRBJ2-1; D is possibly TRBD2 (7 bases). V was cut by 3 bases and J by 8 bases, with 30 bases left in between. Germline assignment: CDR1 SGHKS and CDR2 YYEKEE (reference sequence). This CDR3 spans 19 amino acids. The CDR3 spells CASSSRTGLGSGMKDEQFF. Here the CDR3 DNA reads TGTGCCAGCAGCTCCCGAACAGGGTTGGGAAGCGGGATGAAGGATGAGCAGTTCTTC.

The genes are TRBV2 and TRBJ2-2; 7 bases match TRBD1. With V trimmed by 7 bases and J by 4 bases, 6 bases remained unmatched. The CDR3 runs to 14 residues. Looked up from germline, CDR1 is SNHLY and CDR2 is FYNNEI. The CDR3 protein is CASNIPGGTGELFF. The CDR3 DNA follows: TGTGCCAGCAATATCCCAGGGGGCACCGGGGAGCTGTTTTTT.

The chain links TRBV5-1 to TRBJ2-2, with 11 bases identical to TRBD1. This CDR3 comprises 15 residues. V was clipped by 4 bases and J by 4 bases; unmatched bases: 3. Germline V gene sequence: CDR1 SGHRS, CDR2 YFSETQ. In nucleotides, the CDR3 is TGCGCCAGCAGCGGACAGGGGGCGACCACCGGGGAGCTGTTTTTT. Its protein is CASSGQGATTGELFF.

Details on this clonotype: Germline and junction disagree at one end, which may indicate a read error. CDR3 bases: TGTGCCGGCAGGGCGGGTACTGAAGCTTTCTTT. It codes for CAGRAGTEAFF. The chain combines TRBV7-8 with TRBJ1-1, with TRBD1 as a possible D gene (5 bases). Germline CDR1 is SGHVS and CDR2 is FQNEAQ. This CDR3 has 11 amino acids.

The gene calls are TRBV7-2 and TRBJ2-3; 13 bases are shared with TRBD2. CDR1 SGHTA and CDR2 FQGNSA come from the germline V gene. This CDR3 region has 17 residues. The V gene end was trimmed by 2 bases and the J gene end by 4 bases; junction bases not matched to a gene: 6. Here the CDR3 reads CASSLWTSGRRADTQYF. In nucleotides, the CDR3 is TGTGCCAGCAGCTTATGGACTAGCGGGAGAAGGGCAGATACGCAGTATTTT.

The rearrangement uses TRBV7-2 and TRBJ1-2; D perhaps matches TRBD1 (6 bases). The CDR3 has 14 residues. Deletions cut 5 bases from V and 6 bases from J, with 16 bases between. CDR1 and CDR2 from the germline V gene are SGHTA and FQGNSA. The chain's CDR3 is CASSGVTGWDGYTF. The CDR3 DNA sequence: TGTGCCAGCAGCGGGGTGACAGGTTGGGATGGCTACACCTTC.

The CDR3 loop reads CASRPGPNYGYTF. Here the CDR3 DNA reads TGTGCCAGCAGGCCGGGTCCTAACTATGGCTACACCTTC. This chain links TRBV2 with TRBJ1-2; D call uncertain. The V gene's germline CDR1 is SNHLY and CDR2 FYNNEI. The CDR3 consists of 13 residues. Trimming stripped 6 bases from V and 0 bases from J, with 8 bases between.

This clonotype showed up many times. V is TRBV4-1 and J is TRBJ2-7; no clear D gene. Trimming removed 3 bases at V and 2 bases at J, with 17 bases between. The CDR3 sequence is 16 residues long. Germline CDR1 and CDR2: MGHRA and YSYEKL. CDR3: CASSQPGKKNPYEQYF. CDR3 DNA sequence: TGCGCCAGCAGCCAGCCCGGAAAGAAAAACCCCTACGAGCAGTACTTC.

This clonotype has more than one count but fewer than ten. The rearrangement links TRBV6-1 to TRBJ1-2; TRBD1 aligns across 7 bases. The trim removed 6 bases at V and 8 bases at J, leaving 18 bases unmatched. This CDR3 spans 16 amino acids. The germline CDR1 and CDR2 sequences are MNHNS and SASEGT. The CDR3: CASRGTATAGGAGYTF. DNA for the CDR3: TGTGCCAGCAGGGGGACAGCCACCGCCGGTGGCGCGGGCTACACCTTC.

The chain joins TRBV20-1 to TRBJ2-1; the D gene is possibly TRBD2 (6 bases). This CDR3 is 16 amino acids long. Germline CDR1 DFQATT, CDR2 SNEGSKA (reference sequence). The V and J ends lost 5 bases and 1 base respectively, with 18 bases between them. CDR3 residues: CSAPIGGTRSYNEQFF. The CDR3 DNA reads TGCAGTGCTCCCATTGGCGGGACCCGTTCCTACAATGAGCAGTTCTTC.

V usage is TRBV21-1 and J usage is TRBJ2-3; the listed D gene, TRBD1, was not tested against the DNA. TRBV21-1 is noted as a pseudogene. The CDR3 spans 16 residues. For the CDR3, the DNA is TGTGCCAGCAGCAGGACAGGGGCCGCGAAGGCAGATACGCAGTATTTT. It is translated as CASSRTGAAKADTQYF.

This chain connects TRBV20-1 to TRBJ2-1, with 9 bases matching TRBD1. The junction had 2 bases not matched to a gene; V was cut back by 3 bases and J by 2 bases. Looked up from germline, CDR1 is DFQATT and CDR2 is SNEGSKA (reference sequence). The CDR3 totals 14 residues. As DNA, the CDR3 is TGCAGTGCTAGGGACAGGGGAACCTACAATGAGCAGTTCTTC. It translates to CSARDRGTYNEQFF.

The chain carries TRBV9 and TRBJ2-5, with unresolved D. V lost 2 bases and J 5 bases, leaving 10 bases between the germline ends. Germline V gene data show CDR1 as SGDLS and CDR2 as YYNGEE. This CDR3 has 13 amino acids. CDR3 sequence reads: CASSVSTTETQYF. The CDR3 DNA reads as TGTGCCAGCAGCGTCAGTACGACGGAGACCCAGTACTTC.

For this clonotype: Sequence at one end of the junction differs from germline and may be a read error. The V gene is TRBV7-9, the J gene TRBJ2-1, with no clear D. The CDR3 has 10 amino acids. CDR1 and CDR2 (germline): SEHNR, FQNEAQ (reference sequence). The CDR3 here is CACSFDEQFF. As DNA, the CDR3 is TGTGCCTGCAGCTTTGATGAGCAGTTCTTC.

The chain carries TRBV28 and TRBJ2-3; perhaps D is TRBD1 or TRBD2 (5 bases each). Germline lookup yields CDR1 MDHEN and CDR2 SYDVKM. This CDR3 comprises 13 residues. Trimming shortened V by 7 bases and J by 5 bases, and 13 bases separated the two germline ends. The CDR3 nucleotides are TGTGCCAGCACCCCGGGACGGGAAGATACGCAGTATTTT. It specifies CASTPGREDTQYF.

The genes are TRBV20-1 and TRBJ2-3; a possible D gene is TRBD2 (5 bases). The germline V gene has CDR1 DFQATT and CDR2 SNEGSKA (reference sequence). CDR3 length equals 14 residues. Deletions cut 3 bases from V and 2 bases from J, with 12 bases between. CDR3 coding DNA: TGCAGTGCTAGTAAGGCCGGACTCACAGATACGCAGTATTTT. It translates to CSASKAGLTDTQYF.

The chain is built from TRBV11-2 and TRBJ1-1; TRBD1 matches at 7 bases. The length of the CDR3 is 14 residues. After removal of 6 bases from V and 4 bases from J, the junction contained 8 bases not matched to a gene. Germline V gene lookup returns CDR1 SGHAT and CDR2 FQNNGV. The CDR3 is CASRAGGVRTEAFF. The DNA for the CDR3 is TGTGCCAGCAGGGCAGGGGGAGTCCGCACTGAAGCTTTCTTT.

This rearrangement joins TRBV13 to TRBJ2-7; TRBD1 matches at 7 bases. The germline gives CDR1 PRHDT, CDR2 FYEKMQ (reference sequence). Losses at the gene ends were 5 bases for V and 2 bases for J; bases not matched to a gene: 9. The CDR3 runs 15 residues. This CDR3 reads CASSQTGHGAYEQYF. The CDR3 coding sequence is TGTGCCAGCAGCCAGACAGGGCACGGGGCCTACGAGCAGTACTTC.

CDR3 in DNA: TGTGCCAGCAAGAGGGGACAGGGGCTCGGCGAGCAGTACTTC. Encoded protein: CASKRGQGLGEQYF. The chain uses TRBV3-1 and TRBJ2-7, with 10 nucleotides matching TRBD1. The J segment lost 6 bases and the V segment lost 7 bases, leaving 9 bases of the junction unmatched. This CDR3 contains 14 residues. Germline CDR1 LGHDT, CDR2 YNNKEL (reference sequence).

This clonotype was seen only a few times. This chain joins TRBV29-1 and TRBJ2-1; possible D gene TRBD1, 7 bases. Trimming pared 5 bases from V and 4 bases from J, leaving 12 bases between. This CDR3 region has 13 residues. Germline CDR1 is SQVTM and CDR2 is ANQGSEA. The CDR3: CSVRQGGYNEQFF. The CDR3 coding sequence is TGCAGCGTTCGGCAGGGGGGATACAATGAGCAGTTCTTC.

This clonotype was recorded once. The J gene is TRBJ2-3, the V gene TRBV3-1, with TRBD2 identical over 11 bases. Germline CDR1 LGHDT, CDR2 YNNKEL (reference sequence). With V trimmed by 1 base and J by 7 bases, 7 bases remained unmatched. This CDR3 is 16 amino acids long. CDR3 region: CASSQGQLAGVHTQYF. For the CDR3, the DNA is TGTGCCAGCAGCCAAGGGCAACTAGCGGGGGTCCATACGCAGTATTTT.

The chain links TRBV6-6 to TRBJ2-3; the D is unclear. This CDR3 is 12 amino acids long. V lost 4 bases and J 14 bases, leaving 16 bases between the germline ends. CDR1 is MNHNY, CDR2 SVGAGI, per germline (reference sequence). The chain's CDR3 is CASSSGERDAYF. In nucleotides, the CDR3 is TGTGCCAGCAGTTCGGGCGAAAGAGACGCGTATTTT.

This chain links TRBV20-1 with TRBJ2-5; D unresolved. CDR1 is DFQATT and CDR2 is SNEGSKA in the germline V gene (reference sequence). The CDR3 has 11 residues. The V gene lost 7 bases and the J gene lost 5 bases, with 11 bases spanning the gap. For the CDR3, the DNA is TGCAGTGGAGGCAGCCTGGAGACCCAGTACTTC. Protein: CSGGSLETQYF.

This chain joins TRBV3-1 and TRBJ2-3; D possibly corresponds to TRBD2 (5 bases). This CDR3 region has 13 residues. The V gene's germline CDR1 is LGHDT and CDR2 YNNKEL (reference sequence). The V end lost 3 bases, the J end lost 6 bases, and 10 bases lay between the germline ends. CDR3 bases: TGTGCCAGCAGCCAGGCTAGGAGGGATACGCAGTATTTT. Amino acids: CASSQARRDTQYF.